This T cell receptor beta chain derives from a study of Tregs in tolerant kidney transplant recipients. Libraries were prepared by immunoSEQ multiplex PCR; TCRdb keeps only in-frame clonotypes and omits some of them. The sample gives tens of thousands of clones, 70% to 90% of which show up once; 2.1% is in the top ten. The V gene's germline CDR1 is MDHEN and CDR2 SYDVKM. The CDR3 covers 14 residues. V lost 5 bases to trimming and J lost 8 bases, with 15 bases between them. Sequenced here: Tregs from blood, sampled before the transplant. The clonotype comes from a human donor who received a combined kidney and bone marrow transplant. The gene calls are TRBV28 and TRBJ2-2, with D uncertain. Here the CDR3 DNA reads TGTGCCAGCAGTCCAAATAGGCTCGCTGGGGAGCTGTTTTTT. It encodes CASSPNRLAGELFF. The full variable domain, with the rest looked up from reference TRBV28 and TRBJ2-2, is DVKVTQSSRYLVKRTGEKVFLECVQDMDHENMFWYRQDPGLGLRLIYFSYDVKMKEKGDIPEGYSVSREKKERFSLILESASTNQTSMYLCASSPNRLAGELFFGEGSRLTVL.